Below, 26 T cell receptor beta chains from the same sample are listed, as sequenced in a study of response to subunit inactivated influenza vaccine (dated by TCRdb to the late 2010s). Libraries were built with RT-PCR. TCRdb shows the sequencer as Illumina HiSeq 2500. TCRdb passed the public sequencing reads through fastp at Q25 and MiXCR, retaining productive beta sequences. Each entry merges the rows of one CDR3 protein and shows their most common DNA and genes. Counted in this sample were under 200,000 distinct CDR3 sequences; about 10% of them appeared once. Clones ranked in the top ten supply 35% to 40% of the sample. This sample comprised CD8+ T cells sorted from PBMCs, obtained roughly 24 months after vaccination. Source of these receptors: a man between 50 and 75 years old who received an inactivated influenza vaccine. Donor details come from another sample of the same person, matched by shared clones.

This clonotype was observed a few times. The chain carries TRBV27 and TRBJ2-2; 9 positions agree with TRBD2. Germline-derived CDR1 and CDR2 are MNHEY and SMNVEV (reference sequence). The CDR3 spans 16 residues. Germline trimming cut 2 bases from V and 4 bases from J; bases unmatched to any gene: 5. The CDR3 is CASSLVAGGGTGELFF. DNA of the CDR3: TGTGCCAGCAGTTTAGTTGCGGGAGGGGGCACCGGGGAGCTGTTTTTT.

The DNA of the CDR3 is TGTGCCAGCAGTTCGGGCGGGGGTACCTACGAGCAGTACTTC. This encodes CASSSGGGTYEQYF. This chain connects TRBV6-2 or TRBV6-3 to TRBJ2-7; TRBD2 agrees at 7 bases. J was trimmed by 2 bases and V by 4 bases; bases with no gene match: 5. The germline V gene encodes CDR1 MNHEY and CDR2 SVGEGT. This CDR3 has 14 residues.

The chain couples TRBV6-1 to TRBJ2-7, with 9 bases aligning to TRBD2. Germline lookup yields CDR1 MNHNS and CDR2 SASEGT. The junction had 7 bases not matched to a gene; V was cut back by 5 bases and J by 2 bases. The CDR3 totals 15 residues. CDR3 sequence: CASSQGLARTYEQYF. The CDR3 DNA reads TGTGCCAGCAGTCAAGGACTAGCGCGCACCTACGAGCAGTACTTC.

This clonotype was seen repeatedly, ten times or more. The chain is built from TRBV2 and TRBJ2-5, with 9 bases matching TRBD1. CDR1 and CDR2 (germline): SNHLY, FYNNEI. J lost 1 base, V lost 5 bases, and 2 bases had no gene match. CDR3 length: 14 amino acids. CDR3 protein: CASSRTGVQETQYF. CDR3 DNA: TGTGCCAGCAGTCGGACAGGGGTCCAAGAGACCCAGTACTTC.

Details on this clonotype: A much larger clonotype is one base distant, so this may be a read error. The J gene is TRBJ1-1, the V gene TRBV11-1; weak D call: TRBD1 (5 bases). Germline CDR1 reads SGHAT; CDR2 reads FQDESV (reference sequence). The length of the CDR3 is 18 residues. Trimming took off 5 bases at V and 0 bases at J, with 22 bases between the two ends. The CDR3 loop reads CASSVLFQGGGLNTEAFF. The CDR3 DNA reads TGTGCCAGCAGCGTCCTCTTTCAGGGTGGCGGCCTGAACACTGAAGCTTTCTTT.

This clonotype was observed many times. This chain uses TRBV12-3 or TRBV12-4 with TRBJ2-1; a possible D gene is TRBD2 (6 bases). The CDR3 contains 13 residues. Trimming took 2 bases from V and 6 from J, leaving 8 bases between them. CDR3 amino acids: CASSLIGGNEQFF. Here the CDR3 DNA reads TGTGCCAGCAGTTTAATCGGGGGCAATGAGCAGTTCTTC.

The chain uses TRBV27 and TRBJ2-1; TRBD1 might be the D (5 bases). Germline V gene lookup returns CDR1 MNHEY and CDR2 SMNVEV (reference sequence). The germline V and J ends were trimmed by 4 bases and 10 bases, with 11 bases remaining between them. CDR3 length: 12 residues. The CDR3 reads CASSYPGKEQFF. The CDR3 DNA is TGTGCCAGCAGTTATCCAGGGAAAGAGCAGTTCTTC.

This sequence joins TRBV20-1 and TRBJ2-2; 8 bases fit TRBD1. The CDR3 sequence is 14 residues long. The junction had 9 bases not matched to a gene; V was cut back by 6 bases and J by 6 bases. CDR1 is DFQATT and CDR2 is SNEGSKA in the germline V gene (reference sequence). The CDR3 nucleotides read TGCAGTGCCAGTACGGGACAGGAGGCCGGGGAGCTGTTTTTT. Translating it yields CSASTGQEAGELFF.

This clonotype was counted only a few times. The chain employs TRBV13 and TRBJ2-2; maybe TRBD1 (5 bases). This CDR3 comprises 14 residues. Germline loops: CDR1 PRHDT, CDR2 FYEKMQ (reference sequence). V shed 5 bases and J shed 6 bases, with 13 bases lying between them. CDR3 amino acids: CASSPRWGSGELFF. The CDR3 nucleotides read TGTGCCAGCAGCCCACGGTGGGGCTCCGGGGAGCTGTTTTTT. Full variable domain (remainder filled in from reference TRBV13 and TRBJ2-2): AAGVIQSPRHLIKEKRETATLKCYPIPRHDTVYWYQQGPGQDPQFLISFYEKMQSDKGSIPDRFSAQQFSDYHSELNMSSLELGDSALYFCASSPRWGSGELFFGEGSRLTVL.

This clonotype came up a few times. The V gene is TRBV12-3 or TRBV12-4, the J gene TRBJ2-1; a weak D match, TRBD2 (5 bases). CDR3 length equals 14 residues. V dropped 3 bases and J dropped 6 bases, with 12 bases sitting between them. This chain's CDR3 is CASSFGEWVNEQFF. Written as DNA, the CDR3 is TGTGCCAGCAGTTTCGGGGAATGGGTCAATGAGCAGTTCTTC.

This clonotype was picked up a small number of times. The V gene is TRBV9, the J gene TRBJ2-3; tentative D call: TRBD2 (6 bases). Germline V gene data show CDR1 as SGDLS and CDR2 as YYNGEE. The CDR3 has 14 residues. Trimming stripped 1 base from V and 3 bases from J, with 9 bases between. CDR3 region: CASSVSGSTDTQYF. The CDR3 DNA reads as TGTGCCAGCAGCGTATCCGGGAGTACAGATACGCAGTATTTT.

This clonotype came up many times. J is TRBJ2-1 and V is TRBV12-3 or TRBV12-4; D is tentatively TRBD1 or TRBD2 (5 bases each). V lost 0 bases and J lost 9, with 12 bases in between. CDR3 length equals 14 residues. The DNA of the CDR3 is TGTGCCAGCAGTTTAGCGCTGGGGACGGGTGAGCAGTTCTTC. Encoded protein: CASSLALGTGEQFF.

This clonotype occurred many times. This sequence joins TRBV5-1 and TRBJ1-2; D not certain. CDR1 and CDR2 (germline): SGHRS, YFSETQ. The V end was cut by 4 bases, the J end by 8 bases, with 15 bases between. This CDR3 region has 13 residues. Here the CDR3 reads CASSLAGEGGYTF. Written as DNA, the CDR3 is TGCGCCAGCAGCCTTGCCGGGGAAGGAGGCTACACCTTC.

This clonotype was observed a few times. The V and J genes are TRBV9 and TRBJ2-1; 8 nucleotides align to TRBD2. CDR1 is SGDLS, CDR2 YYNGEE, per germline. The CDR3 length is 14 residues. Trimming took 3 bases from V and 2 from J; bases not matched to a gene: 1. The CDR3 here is CASSGGLAYNEQFF. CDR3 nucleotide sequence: TGTGCCAGCAGCGGGGGACTAGCCTACAATGAGCAGTTCTTC.

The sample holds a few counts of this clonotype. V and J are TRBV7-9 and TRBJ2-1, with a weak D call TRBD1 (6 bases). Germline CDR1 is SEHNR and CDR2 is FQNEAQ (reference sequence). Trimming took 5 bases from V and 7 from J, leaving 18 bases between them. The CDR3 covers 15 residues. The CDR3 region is CASSPGTLIGNEQFF. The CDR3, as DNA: TGTGCCAGCAGCCCCGGGACACTGATTGGAAATGAGCAGTTCTTC.

CDR3 protein: CASSARANTGELFF. The CDR3 DNA sequence: TGTGCCAGCAGTGCGCGGGCGAACACCGGGGAGCTGTTTTTT. This chain joins TRBV25-1 and TRBJ2-2; TRBD2 is a possible D gene (5 bases). The CDR3 runs 14 residues. Germline V gene sequence: CDR1 MGHDK, CDR2 SYGVNS. The ends were cut back, 4 bases at V and 0 bases at J, with 6 bases in the middle.

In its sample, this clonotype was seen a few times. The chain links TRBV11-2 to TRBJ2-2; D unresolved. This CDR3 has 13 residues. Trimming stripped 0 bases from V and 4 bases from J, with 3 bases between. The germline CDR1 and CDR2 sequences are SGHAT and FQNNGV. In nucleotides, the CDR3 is TGTGCCAGCAGCTTAGACTTCACCGGGGAGCTGTTTTTT. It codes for CASSLDFTGELFF. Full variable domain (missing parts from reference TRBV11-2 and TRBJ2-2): EAGVAQSPRYKIIEKRQSVAFWCNPISGHATLYWYQQILGQGPKLLIQFQNNGVVDDSQLPKDRFSAERLKGVDSTLKIQPAKLEDSAVYLCASSLDFTGELFFGEGSRLTVL.

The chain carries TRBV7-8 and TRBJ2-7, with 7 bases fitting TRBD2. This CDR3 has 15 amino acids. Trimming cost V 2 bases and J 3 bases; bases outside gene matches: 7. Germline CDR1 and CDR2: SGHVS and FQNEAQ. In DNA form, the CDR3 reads TGTGCCAGCAGCTTATTAGGGCTAGCGGTCTACGAGCAGTACTTC. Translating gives CASSLLGLAVYEQYF.

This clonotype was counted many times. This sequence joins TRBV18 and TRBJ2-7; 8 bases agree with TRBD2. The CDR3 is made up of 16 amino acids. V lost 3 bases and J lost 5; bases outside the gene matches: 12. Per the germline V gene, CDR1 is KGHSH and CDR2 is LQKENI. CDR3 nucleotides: TGTGCCAGCTCACCCCCGACGGGGGGGGCTTCGGACGAGCAGTACTTC. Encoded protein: CASSPPTGGASDEQYF.

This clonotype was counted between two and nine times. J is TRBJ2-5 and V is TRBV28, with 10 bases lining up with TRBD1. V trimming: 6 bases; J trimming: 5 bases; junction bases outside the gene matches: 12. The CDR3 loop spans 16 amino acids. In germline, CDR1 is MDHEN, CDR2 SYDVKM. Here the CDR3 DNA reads TGTGCCAGCAGGAGCCCCGGGACAGGGGTACGGGAGACCCAGTACTTC. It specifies CASRSPGTGVRETQYF.

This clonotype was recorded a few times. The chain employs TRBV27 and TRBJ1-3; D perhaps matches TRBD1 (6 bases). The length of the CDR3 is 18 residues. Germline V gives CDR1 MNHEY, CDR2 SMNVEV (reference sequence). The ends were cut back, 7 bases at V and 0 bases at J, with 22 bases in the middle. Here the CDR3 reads CASTPTARGYYSGNTIYF. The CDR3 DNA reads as TGTGCCAGCACTCCTACGGCCAGGGGCTATTACTCTGGAAACACCATATATTTT.

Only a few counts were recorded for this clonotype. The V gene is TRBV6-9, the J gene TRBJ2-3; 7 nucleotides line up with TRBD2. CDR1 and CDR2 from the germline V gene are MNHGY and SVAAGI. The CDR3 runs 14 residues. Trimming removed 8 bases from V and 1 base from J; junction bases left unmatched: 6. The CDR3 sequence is CASGREVRTDTQYF. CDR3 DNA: TGTGCCAGCGGGAGGGAGGTACGCACAGATACGCAGTATTTT.

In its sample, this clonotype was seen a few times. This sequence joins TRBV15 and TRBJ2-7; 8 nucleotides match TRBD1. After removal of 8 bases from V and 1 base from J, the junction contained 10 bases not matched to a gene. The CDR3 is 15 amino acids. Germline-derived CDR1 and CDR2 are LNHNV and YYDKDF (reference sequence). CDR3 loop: CATGDRTGRSYEQYF. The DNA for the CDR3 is TGTGCCACCGGGGACAGGACAGGACGTTCCTACGAGCAGTACTTC.

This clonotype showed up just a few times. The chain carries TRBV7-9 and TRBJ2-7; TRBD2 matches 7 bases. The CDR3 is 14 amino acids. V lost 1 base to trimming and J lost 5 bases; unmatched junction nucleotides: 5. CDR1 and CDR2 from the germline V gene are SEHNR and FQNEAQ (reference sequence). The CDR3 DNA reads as TGTGCCAGCAGCTTAGGGGCGGGAGCCCACGAGCAGTACTTC. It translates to CASSLGAGAHEQYF.

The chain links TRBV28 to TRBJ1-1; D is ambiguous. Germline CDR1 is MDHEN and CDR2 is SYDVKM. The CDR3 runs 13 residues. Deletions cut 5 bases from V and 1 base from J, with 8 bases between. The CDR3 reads CASSRVENTEAFF. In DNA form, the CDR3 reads TGTGCCAGCAGTAGGGTGGAGAACACTGAAGCTTTCTTT.

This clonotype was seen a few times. CDR3 in amino acids: CASSKRDRGSNEQFF. CDR3 nucleotide sequence: TGTGCCAGCAGCAAAAGGGACAGGGGATCGAATGAGCAGTTCTTC. The chain carries TRBV21-1 and TRBJ2-1; no check of the table's D call, TRBD1, against the DNA was made. TRBV21-1 is assigned pseudogene status. The CDR3 has 15 amino acids.